The present entry profiles one TCR beta chain with its context. This CDR3 region has 16 residues. Trimming at V came to 5 bases and at J to 4 bases, leaving 7 bases not matched to a gene. Looked up from germline, CDR1 is LNHDA and CDR2 is SQIVND (reference sequence). Measured with immunoSEQ multiplex PCR; TCRdb has only the in-frame clones, and not every one. This table has 95,000 to 130,000 clones, roughly 93% appearing once. This sample was included in a study of control samples from healthy donors and cancer patients. V is TRBV19 and J is TRBJ2-1; 11 bases are a match to TRBD1. Sequenced sample: blood. This TCR was recovered from a man aged 25 to 45 in good health. The CDR3 DNA sequence: TGTGCCAGTAGTCAACCCGGGACAGGGGGGTACAATGAGCAGTTCTTC. This translates into CASSQPGTGGYNEQFF.